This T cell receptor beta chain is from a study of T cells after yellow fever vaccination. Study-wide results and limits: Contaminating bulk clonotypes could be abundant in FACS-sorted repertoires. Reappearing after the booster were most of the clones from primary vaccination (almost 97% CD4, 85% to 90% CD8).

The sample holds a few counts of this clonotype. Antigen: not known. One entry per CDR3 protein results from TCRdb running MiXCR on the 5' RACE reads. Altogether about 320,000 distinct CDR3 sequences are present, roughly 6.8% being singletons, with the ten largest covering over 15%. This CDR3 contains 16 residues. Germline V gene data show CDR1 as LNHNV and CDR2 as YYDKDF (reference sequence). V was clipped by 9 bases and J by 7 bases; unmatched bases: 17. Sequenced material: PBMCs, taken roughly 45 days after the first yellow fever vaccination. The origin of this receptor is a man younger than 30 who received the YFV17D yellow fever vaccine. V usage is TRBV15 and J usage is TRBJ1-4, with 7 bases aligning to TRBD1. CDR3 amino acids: CATTSELRGDREKLFF. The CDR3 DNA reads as TGTGCCACAACAAGCGAACTCAGGGGGGATCGTGAAAAACTGTTTTTT. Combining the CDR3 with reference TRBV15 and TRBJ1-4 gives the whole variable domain DAMVIQNPRYQVTQFGKPVTLSCSQTLNHNVMYWYQQKSSQAPKLLFHYYDKDFNNEADTPDNFQSRRPNTSFCFLDIRSPGLGDTAMYLCATTSELRGDREKLFFGSGTQLSVL.